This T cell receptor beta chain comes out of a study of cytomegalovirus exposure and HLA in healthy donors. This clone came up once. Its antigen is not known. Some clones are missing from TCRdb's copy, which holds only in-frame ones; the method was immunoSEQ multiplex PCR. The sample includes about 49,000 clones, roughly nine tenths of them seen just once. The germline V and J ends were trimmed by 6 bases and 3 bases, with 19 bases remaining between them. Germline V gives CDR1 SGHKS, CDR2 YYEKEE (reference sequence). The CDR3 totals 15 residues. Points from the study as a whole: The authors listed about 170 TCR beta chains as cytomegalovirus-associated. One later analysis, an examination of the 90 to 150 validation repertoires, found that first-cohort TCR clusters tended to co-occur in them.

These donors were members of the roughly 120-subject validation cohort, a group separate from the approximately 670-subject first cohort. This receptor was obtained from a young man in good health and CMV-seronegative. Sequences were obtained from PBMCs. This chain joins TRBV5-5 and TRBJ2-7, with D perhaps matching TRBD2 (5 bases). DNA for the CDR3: TGTGCCAGCACCCCCTCGGGATCTCCTGACTACGAGCAGTACTTC. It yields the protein CASTPSGSPDYEQYF.